This entry is about one T cell receptor beta chain. The CDR3 loop spans 15 amino acids. Germline CDR1 MNHEY, CDR2 SVGAGI. J gave up 0 bases and V 5 bases, and 6 bases lay outside the gene matches. The sample is drawn from a study of blood T cell repertoires in COVID-19. Method: immunoSEQ multiplex PCR; TCRdb's copy keeps in-frame clones and lacks some. The data hold more than 140,000 clones, with just over 85% observed a single time. The sequence derives from a woman aged 55-69 years with acute or convalescent COVID-19. This chain links TRBV6-5 with TRBJ2-7, with 8 bases aligning to TRBD1. The sequencing input was peripheral blood. The CDR3: CASSKKTGASYEQYF. CDR3 in DNA: TGTGCCAGCAGTAAAAAGACAGGGGCCTCCTACGAGCAGTACTTC.